The sequence of this T cell receptor beta chain was determined in a study of cytomegalovirus exposure and HLA in healthy donors. Study context: Earlier findings included approximately 120 million unique TCR beta sequences obtained from 150 million to 200 million T cells. Out of about 360 genotyped donors, less than 90% belonged to the Caucasian-associated ancestry cluster.

Germline CDR1 is GTSNPN and CDR2 is SVGIG (reference sequence). The length of the CDR3 is 13 residues. 13 Jbeta primers and 60 Vbeta primers were used for the PCR. Assay used: immunoSEQ multiplex PCR; TCRdb lists only in-frame clones, some missing. The sample's table shows tens of thousands of clones. Sequenced: PBMCs. This clonotype was sampled from a woman aged 40 to 50 in good health and CMV-seropositive. The V gene is TRBV30, the J gene TRBJ2-7, with D perhaps matching TRBD2 (6 bases). CDR3 residues: CGDGDPGESRQYF. In DNA, the CDR3 is TGTGGTGACGGGGATCCGGGAGAAAGTCGGCAGTACTTC.